A single sample gave rise to the 10 T cell receptor beta chains below, sequenced in a study of T cells in Graves' hyperthyroidism and ophthalmopathy. Amplified TCR beta CDR3 regions came from RNA transcripts. The HTBI primer set drove a first-round RT-PCR of the TCR CDR3. TCRdb reanalysed the multiplex PCR reads using MiXCR and keeps one entry per CDR3 protein. Of over 500,000 distinct CDR3 sequences listed, 40% to 55% are singletons. Sequencing input: peripheral blood or thyroid tissue (not recorded which). The receptors here all came from an adult woman with Graves' disease, either hyperthyroidism or ophthalmopathy (not recorded which).

This clonotype was seen at least ten times. J is TRBJ2-5 and V is TRBV12-3 or TRBV12-4; 7 nucleotides agree with TRBD2. Trimming took 5 bases from V and 4 from J; bases not matched to a gene: 4. The CDR3 contains 13 residues. The CDR3 DNA is TGTGCCAGCAGTGGGAGGGCGCGAGAGACCCAGTACTTC. Translated: CASSGRARETQYF.

The V call is TRBV7-9, the J call TRBJ1-3; D not certain. The CDR3 length is 14 residues. With 6 bases removed from V and 3 bases from J, the gap between germline ends came to 12 bases. Germline CDR1 and CDR2: SEHNR and FQNEAQ (reference sequence). CDR3 region: CASRPRFIGNTIYF. The CDR3 coding sequence is TGTGCCAGCAGACCCAGGTTTATTGGAAACACCATATATTTT. The full variable domain, rest sourced from reference TRBV7-9 and TRBJ1-3, is DTGVSQNPRHKITKRGQNVTFRCDPISEHNRLYWYRQTLGQGPEFLTYFQNEAQLEKSRLLSDRFSAERPKGSFSTLEIQRTEQGDSAMYLCASRPRFIGNTIYFGEGSWLTVV.

V gene TRBV10-3 combines with J gene TRBJ2-5; 12 nucleotides agree with TRBD1. This CDR3 has 15 residues. Germline CDR1 is ENHRY and CDR2 is SYGVKD. The ends lost 8 bases at V and 5 bases at J; junction bases unmatched: 9. CDR3 bases: TGTGCCATCGCCGGGACAGGGGGCCGTATGGAGACCCAGTACTTC. Its protein product is CAIAGTGGRMETQYF.

The chain couples TRBV20-1 to TRBJ1-1; D not resolved. The CDR3 length is 11 residues. Germline-derived CDR1 and CDR2 are DFQATT and SNEGSKA (reference sequence). Between the trimmed V and J ends, which lost 5 bases and 6 bases, there was a span of 10 bases. The CDR3 coding sequence is TGCAGTGCTGGGTTAGTTTCTGAAGCTTTCTTT. Its protein product is CSAGLVSEAFF.

This clonotype was found many times. CDR3 loop: CASSLQGTANEKLFF. The DNA of the CDR3 is TGTGCCAGCAGCTTACAGGGGACAGCTAATGAAAAACTGTTTTTT. The rearrangement links TRBV7-9 to TRBJ1-4, with 7 positions matching TRBD1. V shed 2 bases, J shed 3 bases, and the junction held 3 bases outside the gene matches. The germline V gene encodes CDR1 SEHNR and CDR2 FQNEAQ (reference sequence). The CDR3 contains 15 residues. Complete variable domain (other parts from reference TRBV7-9 and TRBJ1-4): DTGVSQNPRHKITKRGQNVTFRCDPISEHNRLYWYRQTLGQGPEFLTYFQNEAQLEKSRLLSDRFSAERPKGSFSTLEIQRTEQGDSAMYLCASSLQGTANEKLFFGSGTQLSVL.

This clonotype has just a few counts. The V and J genes are TRBV20-1 and TRBJ2-7, with TRBD2 matching 7 bases. This CDR3 region has 14 residues. The germline gives CDR1 DFQATT, CDR2 SNEGSKA (reference sequence). Trimming removed 5 bases from V and 6 bases from J; junction bases left unmatched: 13. CDR3 loop: CSAPQWGGRTEQYF. Here the CDR3 DNA reads TGCAGTGCTCCCCAATGGGGAGGGCGAACCGAGCAGTACTTC.

This clonotype turned up a few times. The CDR3 does not end in the conserved phenylalanine or tryptophan, so this is likely a read error. The DNA is left out, because the CDR3 cannot be placed on it with certainty; the CDR3 is given as TCRdb lists it. This chain uses TRBV7-9 with TRBJ2-7; the table's D call TRBD1 went unverified against the DNA. Germline V gene lookup returns CDR1 SEHNR and CDR2 FQNEAQ (reference sequence). The CDR3 sequence runs 10 residues, both termini included. CDR3: CASRPGQVGT.

This clonotype came up many times. The rearrangement joins TRBV29-1 to TRBJ1-5; 9 bases are shared with TRBD1. Germline V gene data show CDR1 as SQVTM and CDR2 as ANQGSEA. Germline trimming cut 4 bases from V and 6 bases from J; bases unmatched to any gene: 4. This CDR3 has 13 amino acids. The CDR3 DNA is TGCAGCGTTGTCACAGGGGGCTCTCAGCCCCAGCATTTT. It codes for CSVVTGGSQPQHF.

The V gene is TRBV20-1, the J gene TRBJ1-4, with D unresolved. The germline V and J ends were trimmed by 1 base and 6 bases, with 6 bases remaining between them. The CDR3 consists of 12 residues. Germline values: CDR1 DFQATT, CDR2 SNEGSKA (reference sequence). CDR3 residues: CSARGIDEKLFF. CDR3 nucleotide sequence: TGCAGTGCTAGAGGCATCGATGAAAAACTGTTTTTT.

This chain links TRBV19 with TRBJ2-6; D gene unclear. Germline assignment: CDR1 LNHDA and CDR2 SQIVND (reference sequence). V lost 3 bases and J 3 bases, leaving 9 bases between the germline ends. The CDR3 loop spans 15 amino acids. CDR3 in amino acids: CASSIYPRGANVLTF. For the CDR3, the DNA is TGTGCCAGTAGTATTTACCCTCGTGGGGCCAACGTCCTGACTTTC. Together with reference TRBV19 and TRBJ2-6, the CDR3 gives the full variable domain: DGGITQSPKYLFRKEGQNVTLSCEQNLNHDAMYWYRQDPGQGLRLIYYSQIVNDFQKGDIAEGYSVSREKKESFPLTVTSAQKNPTAFYLCASSIYPRGANVLTFGAGSRLTVL.